These 16 T cell receptor beta chains share one sample of origin, sequenced in a study of T cells in Graves' hyperthyroidism and ophthalmopathy. The source material, RNA transcripts, was used to amplify TCR beta CDR3 regions. When the TCR CDR3 underwent first-round RT-PCR, the HTBI primer set was used. TCRdb redid the calling of the multiplex PCR reads with MiXCR, one entry per CDR3 protein. The repertoire holds a few hundred thousand distinct CDR3 sequences, with approximately 23% as singletons. The sample taken for sequencing was blood. These receptors all stem from a woman in her 70s with Graves' ophthalmopathy.

This chain uses TRBV13 with TRBJ2-3, with a weak D call TRBD1 (6 bases). The CDR3 contains 14 residues. The V end lost 5 bases, the J end lost 2 bases, and 11 bases lay between the germline ends. CDR1 is PRHDT and CDR2 is FYEKMQ in the germline V gene (reference sequence). The CDR3 bases are TGTGCCAGCAGCCCCTGGGACACCACAGATACGCAGTATTTT. Translation: CASSPWDTTDTQYF.

A remark on this clonotype: A much larger clone lies one base from this, so it may be a read error. This chain uses TRBV2 with TRBJ2-2; 7 bases map to TRBD2. The CDR3 length is 15 residues. The germline gives CDR1 SNHLY, CDR2 FYNNEI. The CDR3 sequence is CASANDGRSVGDLFF. The DNA for the CDR3 is TGTGCCAGCGCCAACGACGGGAGGTCGGTCGGGGATCTGTTTTTT. Full variable domain (remainder filled in from reference TRBV2 and TRBJ2-2): EPEVTQTPSHQVTQMGQEVILRCVPISNHLYFYWYRQILGQKVEFLVSFYNNEISEKSEIFDDQFSVERPDGSNFTLKIRSTKLEDSAMYFCASANDGRSVGDLFFGEGSRLTVL.

V gene TRBV2 combines with J gene TRBJ1-5; 9 nucleotides line up with TRBD1. V shed 6 bases, J shed 2 bases, and the junction held 8 bases outside the gene matches. Germline CDR1 reads SNHLY; CDR2 reads FYNNEI. The CDR3 sequence is 16 residues long. This CDR3 is CASRRDRAPGNQPQHF. In DNA, the CDR3 is TGTGCCAGCAGAAGGGACAGGGCACCAGGCAATCAGCCCCAGCATTTT.

This clonotype was picked up a small number of times. The chain has TRBV11-2 and TRBJ1-2; 12 positions match TRBD1. The CDR3 extends over 20 amino acids. The V and J ends lost 4 bases and 0 bases, in that order; junction bases with no gene match: 15. Germline loops: CDR1 SGHAT, CDR2 FQNNGV. The CDR3 sequence is CASSYPRGRDRGPTNYGYTF. DNA of the CDR3: TGTGCCAGCAGCTACCCCAGAGGACGGGACAGGGGGCCCACTAACTATGGCTACACCTTC.

The chain uses TRBV30 and TRBJ1-2; perhaps TRBD1 as D (5 bases). CDR1 and CDR2 (germline): GTSNPN, SVGIG (reference sequence). V lost 7 bases to trimming and J lost 4 bases, with 16 bases between them. The CDR3 covers 13 residues. The CDR3 loop reads CASGHKLGYGYTF. The CDR3 DNA follows: TGTGCCTCCGGACACAAATTGGGCTATGGCTACACCTTC. Variable domain in full (rest from reference TRBV30 and TRBJ1-2): SQTIHQWPATLVQPVGSPLSLECTVEGTSNPNLYWYRQAAGRGLQLLFYSVGIGQISSEVPQNLSASRPQDRQFILSSKKLLLSDSGFYLCASGHKLGYGYTFGSGTRLTVV.

The J gene is TRBJ1-2, the V gene TRBV3-1; possible D gene TRBD1, 6 bases. V lost 5 bases and J lost 7, with 17 bases in between. The V gene's germline CDR1 is LGHDT and CDR2 YNNKEL (reference sequence). CDR3 length: 14 amino acids. The CDR3 nucleotides are TGTGCCAGCAGCACACACGACAGGCTCGGTGGCTACACCTTC. It is translated as CASSTHDRLGGYTF.

The chain couples TRBV4-3 to TRBJ2-2; the match to TRBD1 covers 7 bases. The CDR3 extends over 13 amino acids. Germline loops: CDR1 LGHNA, CDR2 YSLEER. V trimming: 1 base; J trimming: 7 bases; junction bases outside the gene matches: 0. The CDR3, as DNA: TGCGCCAGCAGCCAAGGGGACAGCGGGGAGCTGTTTTTT. Residues: CASSQGDSGELFF.

The table lists this clonotype with many counts. V and J are TRBV11-2 and TRBJ2-1; D ambiguous. CDR1 is SGHAT and CDR2 is FQNNGV in the germline V gene. The CDR3 is 13 residues long. Trimming shortened V by 2 bases and J by 8 bases, and 10 bases separated the two germline ends. The DNA of the CDR3 is TGTGCCAGCAGCTTATCACCGGGCGATGAGCAGTTCTTC. It is translated as CASSLSPGDEQFF.

This clonotype came up a few times. This CDR3 is CASSERGTSPSGELFF. The CDR3 DNA is TGTGCCAGCAGCGAAAGGGGGACTAGCCCCTCCGGGGAGCTGTTTTTT. This chain links TRBV9 with TRBJ2-2, with 9 bases identical to TRBD2. V shed 3 bases and J 6 bases; nucleotides not matched to a gene: 9. CDR1 and CDR2 from the germline V gene are SGDLS and YYNGEE. This CDR3 has 16 amino acids.

In its sample, this clonotype was seen a few times. V is TRBV20-1 and J is TRBJ2-3; D remains ambiguous. The V end lost 0 bases, the J end lost 10 bases, and 17 bases lay between the germline ends. The CDR3 is 14 amino acids. Germline V gene sequence: CDR1 DFQATT, CDR2 SNEGSKA (reference sequence). CDR3 bases: TGCAGTGCTAGAGATATGGTACTTGTCCTTGCGCAGTATTTT. It translates to CSARDMVLVLAQYF.

The chain is built from TRBV6-2 or TRBV6-3 and TRBJ2-1, with a possible D match to TRBD2 (5 bases). Germline lookup yields CDR1 MNHEY and CDR2 SVGEGT. There are 11 residues in the CDR3. Trimming left V 4 bases short and J 10 bases short, with 8 bases between. The CDR3 region is CASSSTGEQFF. Written as DNA, the CDR3 is TGTGCCAGCAGTTCAACGGGGGAGCAGTTCTTC.

The chain couples TRBV5-1 to TRBJ2-3; D might be TRBD2 (6 bases). This CDR3 comprises 16 residues. Germline-derived CDR1 and CDR2 are SGHRS and YFSETQ. V was clipped by 3 bases and J by 2 bases, with 16 bases between them. The CDR3 region has the DNA TGCGCCAGCAGCTCCCGTGGGGGAGGTTTCACAGATACGCAGTATTTT. Translating gives CASSSRGGGFTDTQYF.

This clonotype was counted many times. The J gene is TRBJ1-6, the V gene TRBV6-1; tentative D call: TRBD1 (5 bases). The CDR3 spans 14 residues. Trimming left V 4 bases short and J 7 bases short, with 11 bases between. Per germline, CDR1 MNHNS and CDR2 SASEGT. The CDR3 sequence: CASSAPGKNSPLHF. The CDR3, as DNA: TGTGCCAGCAGTGCTCCAGGGAAGAATTCACCCCTCCACTTT.

V and J are TRBV4-3 and TRBJ1-2, with D possibly TRBD1 on 6 matching bases. The length of the CDR3 is 15 residues. From germline, CDR1 is LGHNA and CDR2 YSLEER. V lost 5 bases, J lost 2 bases, and 15 bases lay in between. CDR3 region: CASSKSLGGNYGYTF. CDR3 nucleotides: TGCGCCAGCAGCAAAAGCCTCGGGGGCAACTATGGCTACACCTTC.

The chain has TRBV6-1 and TRBJ2-6; D is uncertain. Trimming took off 5 bases at V and 0 bases at J, with 11 bases between the two ends. Per germline, CDR1 MNHNS and CDR2 SASEGT. The CDR3 loop spans 16 amino acids. The CDR3: CASSKDEYSGANVLTF. CDR3 nucleotides: TGTGCCAGCAGTAAGGACGAGTACTCTGGGGCCAACGTCCTGACTTTC.

This clonotype was seen a handful of times. The chain couples TRBV18 to TRBJ2-1; 11 bases line up with TRBD2. The germline gives CDR1 KGHSH, CDR2 LQKENI. The CDR3 loop spans 14 amino acids. With 2 bases clipped from V and 6 bases from J, the junction kept 0 bases outside the gene matches. The CDR3 DNA is TGTGCCAGCTCACCAGGGACTAGCGGCAATGAGCAGTTCTTC. Protein product: CASSPGTSGNEQFF.